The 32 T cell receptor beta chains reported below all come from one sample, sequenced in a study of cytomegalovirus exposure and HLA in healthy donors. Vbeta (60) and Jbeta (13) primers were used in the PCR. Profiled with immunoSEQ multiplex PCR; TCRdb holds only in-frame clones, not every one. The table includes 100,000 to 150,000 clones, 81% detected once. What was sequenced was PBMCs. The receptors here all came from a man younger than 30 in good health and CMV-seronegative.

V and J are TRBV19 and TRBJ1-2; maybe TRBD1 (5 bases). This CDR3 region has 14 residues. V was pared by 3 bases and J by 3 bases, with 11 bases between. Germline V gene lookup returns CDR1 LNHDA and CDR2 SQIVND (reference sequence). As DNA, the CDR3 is TGTGCCAGTAGTATTCGGGGGAAGGACTATGGCTACACCTTC. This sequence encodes CASSIRGKDYGYTF.

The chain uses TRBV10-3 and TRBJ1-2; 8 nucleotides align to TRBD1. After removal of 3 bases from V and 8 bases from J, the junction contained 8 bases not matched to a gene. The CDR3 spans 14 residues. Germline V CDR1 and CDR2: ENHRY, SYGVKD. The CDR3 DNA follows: TGTGCCATCAGTGAATCCCCAGGGGGCCGAGGCTACACCTTC. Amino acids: CAISESPGGRGYTF.

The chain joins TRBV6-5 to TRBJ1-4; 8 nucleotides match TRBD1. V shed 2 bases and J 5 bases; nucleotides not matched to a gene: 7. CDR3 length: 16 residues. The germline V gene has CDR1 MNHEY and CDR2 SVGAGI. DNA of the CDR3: TGTGCCAGCAGTTACACGACCTCAGGGGGCAATGAAAAACTGTTTTTT. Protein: CASSYTTSGGNEKLFF.

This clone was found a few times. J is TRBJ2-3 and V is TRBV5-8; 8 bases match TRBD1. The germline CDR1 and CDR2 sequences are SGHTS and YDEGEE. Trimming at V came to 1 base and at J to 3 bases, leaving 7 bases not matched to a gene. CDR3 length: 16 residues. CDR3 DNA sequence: TGTGCCAGCAGCTTGCGGGCAGGGGGCCTGACAGATACGCAGTATTTT. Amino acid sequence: CASSLRAGGLTDTQYF.

The DNA for the CDR3 is TGTGCCAGCAGCTTGGGGGGACAGGCCGAAAAACTGTTTTTT. Translated: CASSLGGQAEKLFF. The chain couples TRBV5-5 to TRBJ1-4; 8 bases line up with TRBD1. With V trimmed by 0 bases and J by 8 bases, 3 bases remained unmatched. Germline CDR1 is SGHKS and CDR2 is YYEKEE (reference sequence). This CDR3 contains 14 residues.

The CDR3 here is CASSLERTGLVRGNTIYF. CDR3 sequence (DNA): TGTGCCAGCAGCCTCGAGAGAACAGGGTTGGTGCGAGGAAACACCATATATTTT. The rearrangement joins TRBV7-7 to TRBJ1-3; D possibly corresponds to TRBD1 (6 bases). Germline V gives CDR1 SSHAT, CDR2 FNYEAQ (reference sequence). The CDR3 runs 18 residues. V shed 5 bases and J shed 4 bases, with 24 bases lying between them.

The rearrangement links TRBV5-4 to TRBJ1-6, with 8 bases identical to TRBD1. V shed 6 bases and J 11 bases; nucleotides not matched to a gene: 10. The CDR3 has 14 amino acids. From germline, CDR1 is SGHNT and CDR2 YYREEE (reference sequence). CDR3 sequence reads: CASKSDRGQAPLHF. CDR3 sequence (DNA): TGTGCCAGCAAATCCGACAGGGGCCAAGCACCCCTCCACTTT.

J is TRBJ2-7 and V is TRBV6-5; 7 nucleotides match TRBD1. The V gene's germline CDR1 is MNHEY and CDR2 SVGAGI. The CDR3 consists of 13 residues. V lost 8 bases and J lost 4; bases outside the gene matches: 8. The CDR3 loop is CASAPGQTYEQYF. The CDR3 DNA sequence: TGTGCCAGCGCCCCGGGACAGACGTACGAGCAGTACTTC.

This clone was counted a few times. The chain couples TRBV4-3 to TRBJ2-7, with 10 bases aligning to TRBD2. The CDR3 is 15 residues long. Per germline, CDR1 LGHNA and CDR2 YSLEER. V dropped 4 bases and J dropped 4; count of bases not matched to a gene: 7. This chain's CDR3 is CASSRQAGGDYEQYF. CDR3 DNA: TGCGCCAGCAGCCGACAAGCGGGGGGGGATTACGAGCAGTACTTC.

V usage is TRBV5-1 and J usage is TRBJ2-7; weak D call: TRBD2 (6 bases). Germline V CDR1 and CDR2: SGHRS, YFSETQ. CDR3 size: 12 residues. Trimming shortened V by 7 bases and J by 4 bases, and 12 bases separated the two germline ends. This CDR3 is CASRSGGYEQYF. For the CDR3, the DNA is TGCGCCAGCCGTTCTGGGGGGTACGAGCAGTACTTC. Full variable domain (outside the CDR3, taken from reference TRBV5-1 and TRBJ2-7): KAGVTQTPRYLIKTRGQQVTLSCSPISGHRSVSWYQQTPGQGLQFLFEYFSETQRNKGNFPGRFSGRQFSNSRSEMNVSTLELGDSALYLCASRSGGYEQYFGPGTRLTVT.

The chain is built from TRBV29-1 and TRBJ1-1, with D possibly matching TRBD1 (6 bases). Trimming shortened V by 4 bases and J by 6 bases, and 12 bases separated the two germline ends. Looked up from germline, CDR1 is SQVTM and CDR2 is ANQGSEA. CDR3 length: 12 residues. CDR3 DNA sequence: TGCAGCGTTGTCGTGGGGGCCCCTGAAGCTTTCTTT. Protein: CSVVVGAPEAFF.

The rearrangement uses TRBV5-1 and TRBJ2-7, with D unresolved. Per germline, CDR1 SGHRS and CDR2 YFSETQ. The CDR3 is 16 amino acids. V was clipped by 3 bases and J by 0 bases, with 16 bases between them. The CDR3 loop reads CASSSSRSPSSYEQYF. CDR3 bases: TGCGCCAGCAGCTCCTCACGGAGTCCCAGCTCCTACGAGCAGTACTTC.

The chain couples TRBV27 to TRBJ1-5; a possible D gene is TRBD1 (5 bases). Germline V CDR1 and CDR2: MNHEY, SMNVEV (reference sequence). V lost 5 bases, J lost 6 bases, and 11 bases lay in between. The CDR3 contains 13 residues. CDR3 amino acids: CASSGGLGQPQHF. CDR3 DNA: TGTGCCAGCAGTGGGGGGTTAGGTCAGCCCCAGCATTTT.

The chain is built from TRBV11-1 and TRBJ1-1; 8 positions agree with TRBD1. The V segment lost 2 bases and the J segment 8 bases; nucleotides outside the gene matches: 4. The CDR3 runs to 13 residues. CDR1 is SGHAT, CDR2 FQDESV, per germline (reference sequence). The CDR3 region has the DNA TGTGCCAGCAGCTTAATATGGACAGGGGAAGCTTTCTTT. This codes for CASSLIWTGEAFF.

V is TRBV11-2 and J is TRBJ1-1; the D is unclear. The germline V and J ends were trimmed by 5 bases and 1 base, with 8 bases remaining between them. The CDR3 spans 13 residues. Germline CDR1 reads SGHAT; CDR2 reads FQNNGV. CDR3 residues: CASSPGWNTEAFF. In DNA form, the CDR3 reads TGTGCCAGCAGCCCAGGTTGGAACACTGAAGCTTTCTTT.

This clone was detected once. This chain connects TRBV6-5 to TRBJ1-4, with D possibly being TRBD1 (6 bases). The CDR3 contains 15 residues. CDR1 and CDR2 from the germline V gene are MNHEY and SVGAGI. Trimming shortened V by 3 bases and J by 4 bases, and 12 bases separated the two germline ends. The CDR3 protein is CASSYLGGGNEKLFF. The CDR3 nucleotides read TGTGCCAGCAGTTATCTAGGGGGGGGTAATGAAAAACTGTTTTTT.

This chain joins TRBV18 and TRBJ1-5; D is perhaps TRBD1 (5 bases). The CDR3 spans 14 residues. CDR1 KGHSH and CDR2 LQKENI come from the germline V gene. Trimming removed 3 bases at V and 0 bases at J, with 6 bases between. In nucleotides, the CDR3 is TGTGCCAGCTCACCGGGGGGTAGCAATCAGCCCCAGCATTTT. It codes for CASSPGGSNQPQHF. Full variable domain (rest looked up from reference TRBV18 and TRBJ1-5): NAGVMQNPRHLVRRRGQEARLRCSPMKGHSHVYWYRQLPEEGLKFMVYLQKENIIDESGMPKERFSAEFPKEGPSILRIQQVVRGDSAAYFCASSPGGSNQPQHFGDGTRLSIL.

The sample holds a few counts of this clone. The CDR3: CASSQDRGGELLNLNYQETQYF. The CDR3 DNA sequence: TGTGCCAGCAGCCAAGATCGGGGGGGGGAGCTTCTAAACCTAAACTACCAAGAGACCCAGTACTTC. The chain employs TRBV4-2 and TRBJ2-5; TRBD2 matches at 8 bases. Germline V gives CDR1 LGHNA, CDR2 YNFKEQ. This CDR3 contains 22 residues. V lost 0 bases, J lost 0 bases, and 21 bases stayed unmatched.

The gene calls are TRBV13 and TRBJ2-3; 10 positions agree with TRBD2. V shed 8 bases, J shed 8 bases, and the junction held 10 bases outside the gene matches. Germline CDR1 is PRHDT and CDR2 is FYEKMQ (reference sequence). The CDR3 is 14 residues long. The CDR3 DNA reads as TGTGCCAGCCGTCGAGCGGGGGGGCTCGTTACGCAGTATTTT. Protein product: CASRRAGGLVTQYF. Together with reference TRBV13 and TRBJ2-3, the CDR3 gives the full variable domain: AAGVIQSPRHLIKEKRETATLKCYPIPRHDTVYWYQQGPGQDPQFLISFYEKMQSDKGSIPDRFSAQQFSDYHSELNMSSLELGDSALYFCASRRAGGLVTQYFGPGTRLTVL.

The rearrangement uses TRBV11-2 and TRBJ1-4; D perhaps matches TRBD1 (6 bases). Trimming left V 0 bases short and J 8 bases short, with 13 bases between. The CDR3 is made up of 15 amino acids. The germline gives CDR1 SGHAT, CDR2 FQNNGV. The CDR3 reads CASSLDRSTGEKLFF. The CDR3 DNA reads TGTGCCAGCAGCTTAGATCGGTCCACAGGGGAAAAACTGTTTTTT.

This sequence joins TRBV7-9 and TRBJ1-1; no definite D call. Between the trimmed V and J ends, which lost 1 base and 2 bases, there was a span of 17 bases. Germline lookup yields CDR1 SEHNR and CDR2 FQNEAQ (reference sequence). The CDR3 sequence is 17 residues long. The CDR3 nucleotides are TGTGCCAGCAGCTTAGTGGGGAGACGGGGTATAAACACTGAAGCTTTCTTT. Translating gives CASSLVGRRGINTEAFF.

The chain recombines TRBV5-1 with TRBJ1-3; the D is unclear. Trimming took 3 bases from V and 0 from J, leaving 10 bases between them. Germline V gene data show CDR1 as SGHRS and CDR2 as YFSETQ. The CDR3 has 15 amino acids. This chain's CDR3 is CASSWEEPSGNTIYF. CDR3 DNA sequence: TGCGCCAGCAGCTGGGAGGAACCCTCTGGAAACACCATATATTTT.

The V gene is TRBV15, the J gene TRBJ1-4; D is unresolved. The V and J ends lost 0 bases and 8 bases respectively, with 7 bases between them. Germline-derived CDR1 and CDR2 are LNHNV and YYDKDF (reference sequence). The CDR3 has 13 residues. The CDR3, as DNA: TGTGCCACCAGCAGAGACACAGAGGAAAAACTGTTTTTT. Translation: CATSRDTEEKLFF.

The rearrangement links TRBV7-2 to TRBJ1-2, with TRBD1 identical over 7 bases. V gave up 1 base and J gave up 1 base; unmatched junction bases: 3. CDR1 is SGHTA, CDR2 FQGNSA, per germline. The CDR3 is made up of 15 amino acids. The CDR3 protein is CASSLVPGGNYGYTF. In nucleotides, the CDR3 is TGTGCCAGCAGCTTAGTCCCAGGGGGTAACTATGGCTACACCTTC.

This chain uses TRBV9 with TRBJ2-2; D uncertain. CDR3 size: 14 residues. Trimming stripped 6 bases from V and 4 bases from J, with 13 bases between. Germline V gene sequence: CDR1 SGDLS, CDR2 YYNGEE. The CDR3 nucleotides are TGTGCCAGCACCTCTAATAAATTCACCGGGGAGCTGTTTTTT. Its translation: CASTSNKFTGELFF.

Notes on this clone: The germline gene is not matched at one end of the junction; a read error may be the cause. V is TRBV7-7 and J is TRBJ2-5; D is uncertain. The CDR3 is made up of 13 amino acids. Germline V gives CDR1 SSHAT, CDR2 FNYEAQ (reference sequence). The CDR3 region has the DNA TGTGCTAGCAGCCTAAAGTACCAAGAGACCCAGTACTTC. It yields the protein CASSLKYQETQYF.

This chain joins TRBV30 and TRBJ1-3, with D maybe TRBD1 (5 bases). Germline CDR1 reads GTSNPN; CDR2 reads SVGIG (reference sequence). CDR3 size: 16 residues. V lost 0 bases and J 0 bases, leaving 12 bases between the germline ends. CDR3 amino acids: CAWSVRGGSSGNTIYF. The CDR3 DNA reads TGTGCCTGGAGTGTACGGGGGGGTAGCTCTGGAAACACCATATATTTT.

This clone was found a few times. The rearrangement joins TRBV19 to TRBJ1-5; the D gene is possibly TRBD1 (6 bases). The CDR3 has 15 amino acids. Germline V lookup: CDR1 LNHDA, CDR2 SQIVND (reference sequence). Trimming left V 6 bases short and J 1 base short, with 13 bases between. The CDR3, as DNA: TGTGCCAGTAGGGCTGGGGGCCAGAGCAATCAGCCCCAGCATTTT. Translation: CASRAGGQSNQPQHF. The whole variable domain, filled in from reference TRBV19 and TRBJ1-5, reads DGGITQSPKYLFRKEGQNVTLSCEQNLNHDAMYWYRQDPGQGLRLIYYSQIVNDFQKGDIAEGYSVSREKKESFPLTVTSAQKNPTAFYLCASRAGGQSNQPQHFGDGTRLSIL.

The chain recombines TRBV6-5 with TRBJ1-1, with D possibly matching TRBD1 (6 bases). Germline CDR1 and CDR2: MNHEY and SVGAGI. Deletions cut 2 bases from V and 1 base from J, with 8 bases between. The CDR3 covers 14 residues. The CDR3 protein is CASSYPGANTEAFF. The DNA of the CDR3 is TGTGCCAGCAGTTACCCAGGGGCGAACACTGAAGCTTTCTTT.

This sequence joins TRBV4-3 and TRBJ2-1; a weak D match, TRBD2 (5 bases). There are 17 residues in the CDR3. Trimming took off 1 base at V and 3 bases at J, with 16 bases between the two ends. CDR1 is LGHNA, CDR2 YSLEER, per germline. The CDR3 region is CASSQGVGSLLYNEQFF. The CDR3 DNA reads TGCGCCAGCAGCCAAGGGGTTGGGAGCCTACTCTACAATGAGCAGTTCTTC.

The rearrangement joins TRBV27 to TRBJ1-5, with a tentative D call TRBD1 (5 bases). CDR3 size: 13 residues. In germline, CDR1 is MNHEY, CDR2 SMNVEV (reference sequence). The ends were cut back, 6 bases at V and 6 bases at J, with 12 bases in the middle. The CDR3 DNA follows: TGTGCCAGCAGAGAAGGGGTGGTTCAGCCCCAGCATTTT. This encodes CASREGVVQPQHF.

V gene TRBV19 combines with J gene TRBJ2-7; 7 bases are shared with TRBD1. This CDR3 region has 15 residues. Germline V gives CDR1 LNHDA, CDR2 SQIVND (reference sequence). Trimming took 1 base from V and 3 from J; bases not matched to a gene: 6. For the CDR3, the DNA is TGTGCCAGTAGTATAGTTCTGGGACAGTTCTACGAGCAGTACTTC. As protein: CASSIVLGQFYEQYF.